Each of the 19 T cell receptor delta chains below was sequenced from the same sample in a study of gamma-delta T cells after stem cell transplantation (TCRdb year 2016). Library method: RT-PCR. The instrument was an Illumina MiSeq. For TCRdb, the public reads were processed anew by CATT, and duplicate DNA sequences were folded into one row. The sample contains 2,200 or so delta-chain clones, 15% to 20% of them found a single time. Roughly 13% of the sample rests with the top ten. Sequences were obtained from gamma-delta T cells. Source of these receptors: a human donor. It is not recorded whose cells these are; they may come from a transplant donor. This table probably holds off-target reads from a library built for another chain.

There are a few counts of this clone. This chain links TRDV2 with TRDJ1; the D is unclear. The V and J ends lost 2 bases and 3 bases respectively, with 15 bases between them. The CDR3 length is 15 residues. CDR1 is GEAIGNYY and CDR2 is EKD in the germline V gene. The CDR3: CACDSLMSNSDKLIF. As DNA, the CDR3 is TGTGCCTGTGACAGCCTGATGTCTAACTCCGATAAACTCATCTTT.

This clone turned up a few times. The chain combines TRDV2 with TRDJ1, with 9 bases aligning to TRDD3. The J segment lost 4 bases and the V segment lost 6 bases, leaving 14 bases of the junction unmatched. CDR3 length equals 16 residues. CDR1 is GEAIGNYY and CDR2 is EKD in the germline V gene. The CDR3 region is CACQPLYWGTRDKLIF. The CDR3 DNA reads as TGTGCCTGTCAACCTCTCTACTGGGGGACTCGCGATAAACTCATCTTT.

The rearrangement links TRDV2 to TRDJ1; 12 nucleotides align to TRDD3. CDR3 length: 15 residues. From germline, CDR1 is GEAIGNYY and CDR2 EKD. J lost 7 bases, V lost 0 bases, and 5 bases had no gene match. The CDR3 is CACDTLGDTELKLIF. The DNA of the CDR3 is TGTGCCTGTGACACCCTGGGGGATACGGAGCTTAAACTCATCTTT.

Here the CDR3 reads CACDTLELGDTQDTDKLIF. The DNA of the CDR3 is TGTGCCTGTGACACGCTAGAACTGGGGGATACGCAGGACACCGATAAACTCATCTTT. The chain uses TRDV2 and TRDJ1, with 13 bases that match TRDD3. The CDR3 spans 19 residues. Germline CDR1 GEAIGNYY, CDR2 EKD. Trimming at V came to 1 base and at J to 0 bases, leaving 10 bases not matched to a gene.

The chain combines TRDV2 with TRDJ3; 7 bases fit TRDD3. Unmatched junction bases numbered 10, after V lost 0 bases and J lost 0 bases. Germline V gene data show CDR1 as GEAIGNYY and CDR2 as EKD. The CDR3 totals 20 residues. The CDR3 sequence is CACDTEFGIHSSWDTRQMFF. The CDR3 DNA follows: TGTGCCTGTGACACCGAATTCGGGATACACAGCTCCTGGGACACCCGACAGATGTTTTTC.

V usage is TRDV2 and J usage is TRDJ3, with 9 bases aligning to TRDD3. This CDR3 contains 17 residues. V was clipped by 4 bases and J by 5 bases; unmatched bases: 8. Germline assignment: CDR1 GEAIGNYY and CDR2 EKD. Written as DNA, the CDR3 is TGTGCCTGTGAGGATCTGGGGGATCGCGGGGACACCCGACAGATGTTTTTC. Residues: CACEDLGDRGDTRQMFF.

Worth noting for this clone: The sample carries other DNA sequences with the same CDR3. As DNA, the CDR3 is TGTGCCTGTGACTTACTGGGGGACACCGATAAACTCATCTTT. This gives the protein CACDLLGDTDKLIF. The V gene is TRDV2, the J gene TRDJ1; 8 bases line up with TRDD3. Unmatched junction bases numbered 2, after V lost 3 bases and J lost 0 bases. Per germline, CDR1 GEAIGNYY and CDR2 EKD. The CDR3 is 14 residues long.

This clone was seen more than once but under ten times. The rearrangement uses TRDV2 and TRDJ1; D not certain. Germline V gene data show CDR1 as GEAIGNYY and CDR2 as EKD. The ends were cut back, 3 bases at V and 3 bases at J, with 16 bases in the middle. This CDR3 has 15 amino acids. The CDR3 sequence: CACDPLGFRSDKLIF. In DNA, the CDR3 is TGTGCCTGTGACCCCCTTGGATTTAGGTCCGATAAACTCATCTTT.

Written as DNA, the CDR3 is TGTGCCTGTGACCGACTGGGGGATAGGTCCGATAAACTCATCTTT. Encoded protein: CACDRLGDRSDKLIF. The chain employs TRDV2 and TRDJ1; TRDD3 matches 11 bases. Germline CDR1 reads GEAIGNYY; CDR2 reads EKD. V shed 3 bases and J 3 bases; nucleotides not matched to a gene: 5. The length of the CDR3 is 15 residues.

This clone was counted a few times. This chain joins TRDV2 and TRDJ3; D is unclear. The CDR3 has 19 residues. V was pared by 0 bases and J by 0 bases, with 14 bases between. Looked up from germline, CDR1 is GEAIGNYY and CDR2 is EKD. CDR3 region: CACDTAGPTSSWDTRQMFF. CDR3 DNA: TGTGCCTGTGACACCGCGGGACCCACGAGCTCCTGGGACACCCGACAGATGTTTTTC.

This chain joins TRDV2 and TRDJ1, with 11 bases aligning to TRDD3. The CDR3 spans 20 residues. Germline V gene lookup returns CDR1 GEAIGNYY and CDR2 EKD. The V and J ends lost 3 bases and 0 bases, in that order; junction bases with no gene match: 17. The DNA of the CDR3 is TGTGCCTGTGACGCGCTGGGGGATACAACAGCCCAGTCTTACACCGATAAACTCATCTTT. Translation gives CACDALGDTTAQSYTDKLIF.

The chain carries TRDV2 and TRDJ1, with 9 positions matching TRDD3. Trimming cost V 0 bases and J 2 bases; bases outside gene matches: 12. This CDR3 spans 18 amino acids. CDR1 is GEAIGNYY, CDR2 EKD, per germline. In nucleotides, the CDR3 is TGTGCCTGTGACACCGTACTGGGGGACGCAGGTAAGACCGATAAACTCATCTTT. Protein sequence: CACDTVLGDAGKTDKLIF.

The chain recombines TRDV2 with TRDJ1; 12 nucleotides agree with TRDD3. The V segment lost 3 bases and the J segment 5 bases; nucleotides outside the gene matches: 15. The CDR3 sequence is 18 residues long. From germline, CDR1 is GEAIGNYY and CDR2 EKD. The DNA for the CDR3 is TGTGCCTGTGACCCCGTACTGGGGGATACTTATCCGACTGATAAACTCATCTTT. Protein: CACDPVLGDTYPTDKLIF.

This clone was recorded a few times. This chain links TRDV2 with TRDJ1, with a tentative D call TRDD3 (5 bases). Germline CDR1 and CDR2: GEAIGNYY and EKD. Trimming removed 5 bases at V and 0 bases at J, with 18 bases between. The CDR3 contains 16 residues. This CDR3 reads CACAHVGGPYTDKLIF. The CDR3 DNA sequence: TGTGCCTGTGCCCACGTCGGGGGGCCTTACACCGATAAACTCATCTTT.

In its sample, this clone is large. V and J are TRDV2 and TRDJ1; 12 bases line up with TRDD3. In germline, CDR1 is GEAIGNYY, CDR2 EKD. The CDR3 spans 16 residues. Losses at the gene ends were 0 bases for V and 7 bases for J; bases not matched to a gene: 8. The CDR3 region is CACDTLLGDTEGKLIF. The CDR3 DNA reads as TGTGCCTGTGACACCTTACTGGGGGATACTGAAGGTAAACTCATCTTT.

Only a few counts were recorded for this clone. J is TRDJ1 and V is TRDV2; D is perhaps TRDD3 (5 bases). The CDR3 contains 17 residues. Germline V CDR1 and CDR2: GEAIGNYY, EKD. The V and J ends lost 0 bases and 0 bases respectively, with 16 bases between them. This CDR3 reads CACDTVEGTGYTDKLIF. The CDR3 coding sequence is TGTGCCTGTGACACCGTCGAGGGGACCGGCTACACCGATAAACTCATCTTT.

This clone has only a few counts. The chain is built from TRDV2 and TRDJ1; no clear D. The V gene's germline CDR1 is GEAIGNYY and CDR2 EKD. This CDR3 has 14 residues. Trimming cost V 0 bases and J 0 bases, with 7 bases left between them. The CDR3 sequence: CACDTVTYTDKLIF. CDR3 coding DNA: TGTGCCTGTGACACCGTGACATACACCGATAAACTCATCTTT.

This clone was recorded a few times. J is TRDJ1 and V is TRDV2, with TRDD3 matching over 8 bases. The CDR3 has 17 residues. CDR1 is GEAIGNYY and CDR2 is EKD in the germline V gene. Trimming removed 4 bases from V and 1 base from J; junction bases left unmatched: 13. The CDR3 DNA reads as TGTGCCTGTGAGAGACTGGGGGCCTCCCCTTTCACCGATAAACTCATCTTT. This encodes CACERLGASPFTDKLIF.

The table lists this clone with a few counts. J is TRDJ3 and V is TRDV2; no reliable D call. The CDR3 totals 20 residues. Germline V gives CDR1 GEAIGNYY, CDR2 EKD. Between the trimmed V and J ends, which lost 0 bases and 0 bases, there was a span of 17 bases. The CDR3 nucleotides read TGTGCCTGTGACACCGTTACCCCTCTATCGAGCTCCTGGGACACCCGACAGATGTTTTTC. Its protein product is CACDTVTPLSSSWDTRQMFF.